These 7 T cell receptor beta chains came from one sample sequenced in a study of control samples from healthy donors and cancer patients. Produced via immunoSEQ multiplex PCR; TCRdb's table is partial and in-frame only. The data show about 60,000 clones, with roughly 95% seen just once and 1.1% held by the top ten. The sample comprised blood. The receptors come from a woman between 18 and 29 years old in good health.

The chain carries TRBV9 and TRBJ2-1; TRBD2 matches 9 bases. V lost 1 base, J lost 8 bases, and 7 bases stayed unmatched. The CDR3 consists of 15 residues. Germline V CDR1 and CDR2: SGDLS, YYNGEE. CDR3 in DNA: TGTGCCAGCAGCGTAAGCCTAGCGGGGAGAGATGAGCAGTTCTTC. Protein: CASSVSLAGRDEQFF.

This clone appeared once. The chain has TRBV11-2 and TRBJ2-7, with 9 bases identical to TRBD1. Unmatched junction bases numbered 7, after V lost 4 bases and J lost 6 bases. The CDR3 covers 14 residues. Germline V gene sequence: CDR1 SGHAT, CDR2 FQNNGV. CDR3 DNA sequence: TGTGCCAGCAGCTACCGGGACAGGGTGGGCGAGCAGTACTTC. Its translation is CASSYRDRVGEQYF.

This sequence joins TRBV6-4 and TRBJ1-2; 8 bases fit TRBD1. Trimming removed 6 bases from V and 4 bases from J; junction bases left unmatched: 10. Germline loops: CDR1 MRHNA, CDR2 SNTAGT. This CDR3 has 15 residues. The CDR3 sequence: CASSPGQGGSYGYTF. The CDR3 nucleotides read TGTGCCAGCAGCCCAGGACAGGGAGGGAGCTATGGCTACACCTTC.

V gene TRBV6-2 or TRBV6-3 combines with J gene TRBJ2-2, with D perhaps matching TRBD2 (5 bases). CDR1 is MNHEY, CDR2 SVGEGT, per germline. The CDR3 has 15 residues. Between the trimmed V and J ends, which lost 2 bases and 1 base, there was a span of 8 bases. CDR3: CASSYGLLNTGELFF. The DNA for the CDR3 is TGTGCCAGCAGTTACGGACTCTTGAACACCGGGGAGCTGTTTTTT.

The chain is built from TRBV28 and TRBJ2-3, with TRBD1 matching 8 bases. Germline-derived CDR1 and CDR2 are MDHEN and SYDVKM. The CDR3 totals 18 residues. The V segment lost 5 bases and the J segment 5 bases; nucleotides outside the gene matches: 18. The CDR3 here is CASSVGFQGAFSRDTQYF. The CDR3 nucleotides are TGTGCCAGCAGTGTAGGTTTTCAGGGGGCCTTTTCGAGAGATACGCAGTATTTT. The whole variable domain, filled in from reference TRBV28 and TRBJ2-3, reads DVKVTQSSRYLVKRTGEKVFLECVQDMDHENMFWYRQDPGLGLRLIYFSYDVKMKEKGDIPEGYSVSREKKERFSLILESASTNQTSMYLCASSVGFQGAFSRDTQYFGPGTRLTVL.

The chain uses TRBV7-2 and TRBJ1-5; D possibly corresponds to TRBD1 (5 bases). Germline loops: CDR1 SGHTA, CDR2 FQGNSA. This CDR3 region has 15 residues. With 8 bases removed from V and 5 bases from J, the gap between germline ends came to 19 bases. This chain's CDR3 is CASARGWAGDQPQHF. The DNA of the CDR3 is TGTGCCAGCGCCCGTGGGTGGGCGGGGGATCAGCCCCAGCATTTT.

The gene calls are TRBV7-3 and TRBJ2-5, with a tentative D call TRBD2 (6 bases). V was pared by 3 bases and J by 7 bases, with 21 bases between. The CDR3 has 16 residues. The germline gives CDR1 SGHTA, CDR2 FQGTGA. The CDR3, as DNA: TGTGCCAGCAGCTTCACTCGGGACTTCCGGGTAGGGACCCAGTACTTC. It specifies CASSFTRDFRVGTQYF.